The rows below give T cell receptor beta chains drawn from one sample of a study of immune characteristics of hereditary and idiopathic chronic pancreatitis. Clones were read by immunoSEQ multiplex PCR, and TCRdb kept only the in-frame ones, dropping some. The sample comprises roughly 9,000 clones, around 79% of which are singletons, and about 14% rests with the top ten. Sequencing used pancreas tissue with idiopathic chronic pancreatitis. These receptors originate from a human donor with chronic pancreatitis. CDR3s include the opening cysteine and the closing phenylalanine or tryptophan. D genes are given only for firm matches. Expanded clones are given a class, and other clones once, few, many or no size at all.

size	V	D	J	CDR3	DNA
-	TRBV6-5	TRBD1	TRBJ1-2	CASRVTGDYGYTF	TGTGCCAGCAGAGTGACAGGGGACTATGGCTACACCTTC
-	TRBV2	TRBD1	TRBJ1-1	CASSESGGNTEAFF	TGTGCCAGCAGTGAATCAGGGGGGAACACTGAAGCTTTCTTT
-	TRBV18	-	TRBJ2-2	CASSPRIDTGELFF	TGTGCCAGCTCACCACGCATAGACACCGGGGAGCTGTTTTTT
-	TRBV19	TRBD1	TRBJ2-7	CASRSQGTGGDEQYF	TGTGCCAGTAGGAGCCAAGGGACAGGGGGAGACGAGCAGTACTTC
-	TRBV9	-	TRBJ2-5	CASSVGPSGIEETQYF	TGTGCCAGCAGCGTAGGTCCGTCGGGTATAGAAGAGACCCAGTACTTC
-	TRBV2	-	TRBJ2-2	CASSVQAQNTGELFF	TGTGCCAGCAGTGTACAAGCGCAGAACACCGGGGAGCTGTTTTTT
-	TRBV30	-	TRBJ2-7	CAWDRSSYEQYF	TGTGCCTGGGACAGGAGCTCCTACGAGCAGTACTTC
-	TRBV5-1	-	TRBJ2-5	CASSLATRLETQYF	TGCGCCAGCAGCTTGGCCACGAGATTAGAGACCCAGTACTTC
-	TRBV28	TRBD1	TRBJ1-1	CASSLSLTGGRWTEAFF	TGTGCCAGCAGTTTATCCTTGACAGGGGGAAGGTGGACTGAAGCTTTCTTT
-	TRBV4-3	TRBD1	TRBJ1-2	CASSRDRRFNYGYTF	TGCGCCAGCAGTCGGGACAGGCGATTTAACTATGGCTACACCTTC
-	TRBV3-1/TRBV3-2	TRBD1	TRBJ1-5	CASSQGTGRRNQPQHF	TGTGCCAGCAGCCAAGGGACAGGCCGGCGCAATCAGCCCCAGCATTTT
once	TRBV2	TRBD1	TRBJ1-1	CASRRTDREGQNTEAFF	TGTGCCAGCAGACGAACGGACAGGGAGGGGCAGAACACTGAAGCTTTCTTT
few	TRBV9	TRBD2	TRBJ2-1	CASSLQAGSYNEQFF	TGTGCCAGCAGCCTCCAAGCGGGGTCCTACAATGAGCAGTTCTTC
-	TRBV28	-	TRBJ2-5	CASSLRGGATETQYF	TGTGCCAGCAGTTTGAGAGGGGGGGCCACAGAGACCCAGTACTTC
-	TRBV19	-	TRBJ1-5	CASSRGLSQPQHF	TGTGCCAGTAGCAGGGGTTTAAGCCAGCCCCAGCATTTT
-	TRBV2	-	TRBJ2-5	CASSRNIQETQYF	TGTGCCAGCTCCCGAAATATCCAAGAGACCCAGTACTTC
-	TRBV2	-	TRBJ2-5	CASNAPGGGLGETQYF	TGTGCCAGCAATGCTCCTGGCGGGGGCCTCGGGGAGACCCAGTACTTC
few	TRBV6-1	TRBD2	TRBJ2-3	CASSDPSGGWTDTQYF	TGTGCCAGCAGTGATCCTAGCGGGGGGTGGACAGATACGCAGTATTTT